The 12 T cell receptor beta chains given below trace back to one sample, sequenced in a study of shared clonotypes between healthy human individuals. Measured with immunoSEQ multiplex PCR; TCRdb has only the in-frame clones, and not every one. The sample comprises about 380,000 clones, about 96% of which are singletons, and more than 0.3% rests with the top ten. Sequencing was carried out using memory CD8+ T cells sorted from blood. Sample subset: CD45RO+ cells pooled with CCR7-negative TemRA cells. These receptor sequences come from a man younger than 45 in good health.

This clone was seen just once. The chain combines TRBV20-1 with TRBJ2-5; D not resolved. The CDR3 has 10 residues. Deletions cut 0 bases from V and 7 bases from J, with 3 bases between. The germline V gene encodes CDR1 DFQATT and CDR2 SNEGSKA (reference sequence). CDR3 residues: CSAREGTQYF. CDR3 bases: TGCAGTGCTAGAGAGGGGACCCAGTACTTC.

The genes are TRBV7-6 and TRBJ2-3; 9 bases line up with TRBD1. Germline CDR1 is SGHVS and CDR2 is FNYEAQ. With V trimmed by 5 bases and J by 3 bases, 6 bases remained unmatched. The CDR3 totals 15 residues. For the CDR3, the DNA is TGTGCCAGCAGCCCGGGGACAGGGAGGACAGATACGCAGTATTTT. Protein: CASSPGTGRTDTQYF.

This clone occurred once. The chain recombines TRBV5-1 with TRBJ2-4, with 7 bases matching TRBD1. Germline CDR1 SGHRS, CDR2 YFSETQ. Trimming at V came to 5 bases and at J to 0 bases, leaving 8 bases not matched to a gene. The length of the CDR3 is 16 residues. The CDR3 sequence: CASRHTGELAKNIQYF. For the CDR3, the DNA is TGCGCCAGCAGACATACAGGGGAGCTAGCCAAAAACATTCAGTACTTC.

This rearrangement joins TRBV30 to TRBJ2-4; D gene unclear. Trimming removed 0 bases at V and 0 bases at J, with 9 bases between. The CDR3 length is 15 residues. The germline CDR1 and CDR2 sequences are GTSNPN and SVGIG (reference sequence). The CDR3 sequence is CAWSVQSLAKNIQYF. In nucleotides, the CDR3 is TGTGCCTGGAGTGTACAGTCGCTAGCCAAAAACATTCAGTACTTC.

This chain uses TRBV28 with TRBJ2-7; 9 nucleotides align to TRBD2. Germline V lookup: CDR1 MDHEN, CDR2 SYDVKM. This CDR3 contains 13 residues. The junction had 2 bases not matched to a gene; V was cut back by 6 bases and J by 2 bases. CDR3 in amino acids: CASRAGGTYEQYF. The DNA for the CDR3 is TGTGCCAGCAGAGCGGGAGGTACCTACGAGCAGTACTTC.

The chain uses TRBV23-1 and TRBJ1-5, with D possibly matching TRBD1 (6 bases). TRBV23-1 is labeled an ORF, and its function is uncertain. V gave up 0 bases and J gave up 2 bases, with 8 bases separating them. This CDR3 comprises 15 residues. CDR3 DNA: TGCGCCAGCAGTCAATCTGAGGGGGGCAATCAGCCCCAGCATTTT. Amino acids: CASSQSEGGNQPQHF.

The chain links TRBV5-6 to TRBJ2-1, with 9 bases fitting TRBD1. The CDR3 contains 15 residues. The V segment lost 2 bases and the J segment 7 bases; nucleotides outside the gene matches: 7. Germline CDR1 and CDR2: SGHDT and YYEEEE. The CDR3 nucleotides read TGTGCCAGCAGCTTTCGGACAGGGGCGTGGAATGAGCAGTTCTTC. Its translation is CASSFRTGAWNEQFF.

The rearrangement uses TRBV6-5 and TRBJ2-5, with no clear D. Germline CDR1 MNHEY, CDR2 SVGAGI. V lost 7 bases and J 5 bases, leaving 17 bases between the germline ends. The CDR3 has 14 amino acids. CDR3 sequence: CASIGGADLETQYF. CDR3 DNA: TGTGCCAGCATTGGCGGCGCAGACTTGGAGACCCAGTACTTC.

This chain connects TRBV14 to TRBJ2-5; 7 positions agree with TRBD2. CDR3 length: 14 residues. J was trimmed by 6 bases and V by 1 base; bases with no gene match: 5. The V gene's germline CDR1 is SGHDN and CDR2 FVKESK. The CDR3 spells CASSQGWGGKTQYF. CDR3 DNA: TGTGCCAGCAGCCAAGGCTGGGGGGGGAAGACCCAGTACTTC.

The genes are TRBV27 and TRBJ2-3, with 8 positions matching TRBD2. V shed 6 bases and J 4 bases; nucleotides not matched to a gene: 6. Looked up from germline, CDR1 is MNHEY and CDR2 is SMNVEV (reference sequence). The CDR3 consists of 14 residues. CDR3 in amino acids: CASRGTSLADTQYF. CDR3 DNA sequence: TGTGCCAGCAGGGGGACTAGTCTAGCAGATACGCAGTATTTT.

As to this clone: The identical CDR3 is also encoded by other nucleotide sequences in the sample. This chain connects TRBV6-5 to TRBJ1-6; 7 nucleotides line up with TRBD1. V trimming: 0 bases; J trimming: 6 bases; junction bases outside the gene matches: 2. CDR1 and CDR2 (germline): MNHEY, SVGAGI. The CDR3 spans 15 residues. CDR3 DNA: TGTGCCAGCAGTTACTCGGACAGGTCTAATTCACCCCTCCACTTT. As protein: CASSYSDRSNSPLHF.

The gene calls are TRBV18 and TRBJ2-7, with D perhaps TRBD2 (6 bases). V dropped 4 bases and J dropped 0 bases, with 13 bases sitting between them. The CDR3 extends over 15 amino acids. CDR1 and CDR2 (germline): KGHSH, LQKENI. The CDR3 spells CASSRRAGRSYEQYF. The CDR3, as DNA: TGTGCCAGCTCACGGAGAGCGGGCCGCTCCTACGAGCAGTACTTC.